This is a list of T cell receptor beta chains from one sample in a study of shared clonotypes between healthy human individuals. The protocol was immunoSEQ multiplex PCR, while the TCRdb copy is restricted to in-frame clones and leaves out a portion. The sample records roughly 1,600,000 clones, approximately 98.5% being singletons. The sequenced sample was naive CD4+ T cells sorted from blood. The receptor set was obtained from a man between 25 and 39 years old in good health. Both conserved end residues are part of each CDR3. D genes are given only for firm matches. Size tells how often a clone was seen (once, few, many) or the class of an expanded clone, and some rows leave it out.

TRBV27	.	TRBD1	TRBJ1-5	CASSPGTGNQPQHF	TGTGCCAGCAGTCCGGGGACAGGCAATCAGCCCCAGCATTTT
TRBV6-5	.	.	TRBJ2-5	CASRYLFQETQYF	TGTGCCAGCAGGTACCTTTTTCAGGAGACCCAGTACTTC
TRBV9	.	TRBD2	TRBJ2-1	CASSARLAGAPSHEQFF	TGTGCCAGCAGCGCCCGACTAGCGGGAGCCCCCTCTCATGAGCAGTTCTTC
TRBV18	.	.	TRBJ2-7	CASSPLPGSDEQYF	TGTGCCAGCTCACCACTGCCGGGGAGCGACGAGCAGTACTTC
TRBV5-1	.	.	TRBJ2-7	CASSLLQNTYEQYF	TGCGCCAGCAGCTTATTGCAGAATACCTACGAGCAGTACTTC
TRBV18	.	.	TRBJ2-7	CASSSLDGDEQYF	TGTGCCAGCTCATCTCTTGACGGGGACGAGCAGTACTTC
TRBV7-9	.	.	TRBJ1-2	CASSLTPVAGDGYTF	TGTGCCAGCAGCTTAACCCCCGTCGCAGGAGATGGCTACACCTTC
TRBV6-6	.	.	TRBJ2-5	CASSFQGGPQETQYF	TGTGCCAGCAGTTTCCAGGGGGGCCCCCAAGAGACCCAGTACTTC
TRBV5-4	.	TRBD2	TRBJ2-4	CASSSPMGLAENIQYF	TGTGCCAGCAGCTCCCCAATGGGACTAGCAGAAAACATTCAGTACTTC
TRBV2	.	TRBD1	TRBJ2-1	CASNLDRGTDNEQFF	TGTGCCAGCAACTTGGACAGGGGGACGGACAATGAGCAGTTCTTC
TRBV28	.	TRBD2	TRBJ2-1	CGSSFFAAGVGLRVNEQFF	TGTGGCAGCAGTTTTTTCGCAGCGGGAGTAGGTCTGCGGGTCAATGAGCAGTTCTTC
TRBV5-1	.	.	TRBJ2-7	CASSLQGGEYEQYF	TGCGCCAGCAGCTTGCAGGGAGGAGAATACGAGCAGTACTTC
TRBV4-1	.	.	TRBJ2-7	CASSQDPSDSRSIRGEQYF	TGCGCCAGCAGCCAAGATCCTTCGGACAGCAGATCTATCCGTGGCGAGCAGTACTTC
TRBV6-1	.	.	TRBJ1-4	CASRPDLRGGEKLFF	TGTGCCAGCAGACCCGATTTAAGGGGCGGGGAAAAACTGTTTTTT
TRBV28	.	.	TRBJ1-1	CASRTSRAGAFF	TGTGCCAGCAGGACCAGCAGGGCCGGGGCTTTCTTT
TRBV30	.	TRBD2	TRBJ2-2	CAWSRVPMTSGNTGELFF	TGTGCCTGGAGTAGGGTCCCGATGACTAGCGGTAACACCGGGGAGCTGTTTTTT
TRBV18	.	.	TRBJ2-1	CASSPGLAYNEQFF	TGTGCCAGCTCACCTGGGCTAGCGTACAATGAGCAGTTCTTC
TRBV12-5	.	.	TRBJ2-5	CASSYGQETQYF	TGTGCTAGCTCTTACGGACAAGAGACCCAGTACTTC
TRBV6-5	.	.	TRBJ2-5	CASSFGAGETQYF	TGTGCCAGCAGTTTTGGGGCTGGGGAGACCCAGTACTTC
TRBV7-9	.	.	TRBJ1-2	CASSTTPNYGYTF	TGTGCCAGCAGCACTACACCTAACTATGGCTACACCTTC
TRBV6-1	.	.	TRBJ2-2	CASRAGQYTGELFF	TGTGCCAGCAGGGCGGGACAGTACACCGGGGAGCTGTTTTTT
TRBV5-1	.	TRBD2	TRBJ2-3	CASSSGLAGGPGTDTQYF	TGCGCCAGCAGCTCAGGACTAGCGGGAGGGCCGGGCACAGATACGCAGTATTTT
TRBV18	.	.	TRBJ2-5	CASSPLGAVGNQETQYF	TGTGCCAGCTCACCGCTCGGGGCGGTGGGGAACCAAGAGACCCAGTACTTC
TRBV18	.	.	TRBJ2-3	CASSPQNTDTQYF	TGTGCCAGCTCACCACAGAACACAGATACGCAGTATTTT
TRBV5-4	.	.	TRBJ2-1	CASSRTRRNEQFF	TGTGCCAGCAGCCGGACACGGCGCAATGAGCAGTTCTTC
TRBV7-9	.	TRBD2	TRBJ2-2	CASSLGALAGNTGELFF	TGTGCCAGCAGCTTAGGGGCACTAGCGGGAAACACCGGGGAGCTGTTTTTT
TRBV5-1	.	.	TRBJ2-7	CASSLDPWTVYEQYF	TGCGCCAGCAGCTTGGACCCCTGGACAGTCTACGAGCAGTACTTC
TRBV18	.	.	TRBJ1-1	CASSPRENTEAFF	TGTGCCAGCTCACCACGGGAGAACACTGAAGCTTTCTTT
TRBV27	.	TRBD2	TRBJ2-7	CASSSLGTTSYEQYF	TGTGCCAGCAGTTCTCTCGGGACTACTTCCTACGAGCAGTACTTC
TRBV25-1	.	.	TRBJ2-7	CASSEGSRDEQYF	TGTGCCAGCAGTGAAGGAAGCAGGGACGAGCAGTACTTC
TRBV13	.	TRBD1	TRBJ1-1	CASQLGQTMNTEAFF	TGTGCCAGCCAACTGGGACAGACGATGAACACTGAAGCTTTCTTT
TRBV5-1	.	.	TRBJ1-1	CASSPQLGTSNTEAFF	TGCGCCAGCAGCCCCCAGTTGGGGACATCTAACACTGAAGCTTTCTTT
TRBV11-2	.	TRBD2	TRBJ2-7	CASSGLGRTYEQYF	TGTGCCAGCAGCGGACTAGGGCGCACCTACGAGCAGTACTTC
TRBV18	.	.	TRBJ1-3	CASSPLYEGRTSGNTIYF	TGTGCCAGCTCACCACTGTATGAGGGACGAACCTCTGGAAACACCATATATTTT
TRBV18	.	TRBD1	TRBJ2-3	CASSPSIGTGSTDTQYF	TGTGCCAGCTCACCCTCGATCGGGACAGGGAGCACAGATACGCAGTATTTT
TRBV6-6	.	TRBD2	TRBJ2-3	CASRTSATDTQYF	TGTGCCAGCAGGACTAGCGCAACAGATACGCAGTATTTT
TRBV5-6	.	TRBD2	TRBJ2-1	CASSFRGTTGGRNEQFF	TGTGCCAGCAGCTTCCGCGGGACCACGGGAGGAAGGAATGAGCAGTTCTTC
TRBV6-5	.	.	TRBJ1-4	CASRADQGIIRKLFF	TGTGCCAGCAGGGCCGATCAGGGGATTATCCGAAAACTGTTTTTT
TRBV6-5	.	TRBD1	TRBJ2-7	CASRLDRGPSYEQYF	TGTGCCAGCCGACTTGACAGGGGGCCCTCCTACGAGCAGTACTTC
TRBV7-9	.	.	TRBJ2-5	CASSTQAATGETQYF	TGTGCCAGCAGCACCCAGGCCGCGACCGGGGAGACCCAGTACTTC
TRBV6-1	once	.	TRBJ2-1	CASEQGGSYNEQFF	TGTGCCAGCGAACAGGGGGGGTCCTACAATGAGCAGTTCTTC
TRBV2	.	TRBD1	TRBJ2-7	CASSERQGALYEQYF	TGTGCCAGCAGTGAACGACAGGGGGCACTCTACGAGCAGTACTTC
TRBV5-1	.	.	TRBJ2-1	CASGAGTLSYNEQFF	TGCGCCAGCGGGGCCGGGACACTTTCCTACAATGAGCAGTTCTTC
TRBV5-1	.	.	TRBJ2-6	CASNPSGANVLTF	TGCGCCAGCAACCCTTCTGGGGCCAACGTCCTGACTTTC
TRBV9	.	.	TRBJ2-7	CASSVGSNSYEQYF	TGTGCCAGCAGCGTAGGTAGCAACTCCTACGAGCAATACTTC
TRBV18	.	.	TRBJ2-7	CASSPLSASYEQYF	TGTGCCAGCTCACCATTGTCTGCTTCCTACGAGCAGTACTTC
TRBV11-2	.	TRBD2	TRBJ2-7	CASSGLAGVNEQYF	TGTGCCAGCAGCGGGCTAGCGGGAGTTAACGAGCAGTACTTC
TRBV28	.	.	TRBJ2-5	CASSPEETQYF	TGTGCCAGCAGCCCTGAAGAGACCCAGTACTTC
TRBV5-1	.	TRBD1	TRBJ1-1	CASSSDREVAEAFF	TGCGCCAGCAGCTCGGACAGGGAGGTAGCTGAAGCTTTCTTT
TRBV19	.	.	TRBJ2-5	CASSIDHLYQETQYF	TGTGCCAGTAGTATAGACCACTTGTACCAAGAGACCCAGTACTTC
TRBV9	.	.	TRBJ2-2	CASSVDSLAGELFF	TGTGCCAGCAGCGTAGATAGCCTGGCCGGGGAGCTGTTTTTT
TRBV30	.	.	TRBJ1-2	CAWSVGRAYGYTF	TGTGCCTGGAGTGTAGGCAGGGCCTATGGCTACACCTTC
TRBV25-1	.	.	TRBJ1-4	CASSDSGRTRANEKLFF	TGTGCCAGCAGTGACTCGGGACGGACCCGGGCTAATGAAAAACTGTTTTTT
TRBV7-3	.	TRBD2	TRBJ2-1	CASSHSSGSSYNEQFF	TGTGCCAGCAGCCACTCTAGCGGGAGCTCCTACAATGAGCAGTTCTTC
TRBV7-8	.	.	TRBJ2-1	CASSPLFRSSVSKYNEQFF	TGTGCCAGCAGCCCTCTATTCCGCTCTAGCGTATCTAAATACAATGAGCAGTTCTTC
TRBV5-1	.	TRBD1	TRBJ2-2	CASSLDPGTGVAGELFF	TGCGCCAGCAGCCTCGACCCAGGGACAGGGGTCGCCGGGGAGCTGTTTTTT
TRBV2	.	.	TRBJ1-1	CASRMGGGSEAFF	TGTGCCAGCAGGATGGGGGGTGGGTCTGAAGCTTTCTTT
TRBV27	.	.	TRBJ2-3	CASTYQYRADTQYF	TGTGCCAGCACGTACCAGTATAGGGCAGATACGCAGTATTTT